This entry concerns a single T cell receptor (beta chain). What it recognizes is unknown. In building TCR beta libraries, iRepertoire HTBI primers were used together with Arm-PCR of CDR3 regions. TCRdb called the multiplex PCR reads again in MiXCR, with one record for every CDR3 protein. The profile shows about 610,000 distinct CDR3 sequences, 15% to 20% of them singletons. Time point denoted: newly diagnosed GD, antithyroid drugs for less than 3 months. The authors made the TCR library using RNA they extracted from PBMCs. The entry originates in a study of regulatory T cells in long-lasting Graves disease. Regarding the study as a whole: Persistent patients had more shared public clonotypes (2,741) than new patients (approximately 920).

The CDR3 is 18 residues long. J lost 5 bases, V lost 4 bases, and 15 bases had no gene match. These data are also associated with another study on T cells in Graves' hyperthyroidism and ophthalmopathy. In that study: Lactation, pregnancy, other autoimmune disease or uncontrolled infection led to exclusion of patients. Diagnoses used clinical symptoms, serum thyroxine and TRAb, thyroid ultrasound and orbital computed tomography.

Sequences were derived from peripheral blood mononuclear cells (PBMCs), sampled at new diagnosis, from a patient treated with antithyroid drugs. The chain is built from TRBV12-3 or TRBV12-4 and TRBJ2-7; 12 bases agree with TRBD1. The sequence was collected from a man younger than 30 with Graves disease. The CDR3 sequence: CASSSGQGALMGIHEQYF. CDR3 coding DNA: TGTGCCAGCAGTTCGGGACAGGGGGCGCTTATGGGTATCCACGAGCAGTACTTC.